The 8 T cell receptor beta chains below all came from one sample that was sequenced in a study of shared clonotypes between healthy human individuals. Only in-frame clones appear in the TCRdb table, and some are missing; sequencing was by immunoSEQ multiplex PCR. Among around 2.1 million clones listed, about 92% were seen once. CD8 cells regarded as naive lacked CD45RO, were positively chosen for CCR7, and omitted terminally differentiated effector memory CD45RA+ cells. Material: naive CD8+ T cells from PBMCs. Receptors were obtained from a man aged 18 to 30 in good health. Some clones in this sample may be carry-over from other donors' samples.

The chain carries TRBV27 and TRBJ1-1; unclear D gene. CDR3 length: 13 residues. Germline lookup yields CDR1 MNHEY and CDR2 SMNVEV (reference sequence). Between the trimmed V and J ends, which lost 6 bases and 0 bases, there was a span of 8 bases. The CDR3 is CASSGPMNTEAFF. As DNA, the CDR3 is TGTGCCAGCAGCGGACCCATGAACACTGAAGCTTTCTTT.

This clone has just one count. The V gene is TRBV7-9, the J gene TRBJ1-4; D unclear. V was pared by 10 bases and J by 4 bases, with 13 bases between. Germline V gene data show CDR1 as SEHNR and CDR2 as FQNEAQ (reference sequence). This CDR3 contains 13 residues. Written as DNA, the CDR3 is TGTGCCACCCCGACTGCCTTTAATGAAAAACTGTTTTTT. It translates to CATPTAFNEKLFF. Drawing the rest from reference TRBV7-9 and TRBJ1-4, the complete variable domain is DTGVSQNPRHKITKRGQNVTFRCDPISEHNRLYWYRQTLGQGPEFLTYFQNEAQLEKSRLLSDRFSAERPKGSFSTLEIQRTEQGDSAMYLCATPTAFNEKLFFGSGTQLSVL.

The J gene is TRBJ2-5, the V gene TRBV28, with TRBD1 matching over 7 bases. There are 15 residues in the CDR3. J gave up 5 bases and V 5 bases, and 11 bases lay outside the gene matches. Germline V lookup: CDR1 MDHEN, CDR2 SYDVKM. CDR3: CASSPPSDREETQYF. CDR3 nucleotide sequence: TGTGCCAGCAGTCCCCCATCCGACAGGGAGGAGACCCAGTACTTC.

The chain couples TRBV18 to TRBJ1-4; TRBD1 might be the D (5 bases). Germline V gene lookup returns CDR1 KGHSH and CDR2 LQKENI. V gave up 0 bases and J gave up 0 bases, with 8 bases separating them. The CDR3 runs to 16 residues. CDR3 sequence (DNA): TGTGCCAGCTCACCACCGACAGTCGCAACTAATGAAAAACTGTTTTTT. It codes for CASSPPTVATNEKLFF.

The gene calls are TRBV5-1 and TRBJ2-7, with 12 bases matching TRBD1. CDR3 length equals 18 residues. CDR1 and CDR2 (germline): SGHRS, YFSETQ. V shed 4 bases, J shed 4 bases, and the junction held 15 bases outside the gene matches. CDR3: CASSITGTGGLGDYEQYF. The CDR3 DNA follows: TGCGCCAGCAGCATAACCGGGACAGGGGGCTTGGGTGATTACGAGCAGTACTTC.

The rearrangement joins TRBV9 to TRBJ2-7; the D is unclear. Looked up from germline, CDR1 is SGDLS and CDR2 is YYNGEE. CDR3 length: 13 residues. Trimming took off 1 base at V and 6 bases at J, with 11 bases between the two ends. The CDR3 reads CASSVKDGREQYF. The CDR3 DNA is TGTGCCAGCAGCGTAAAGGACGGGCGCGAGCAGTACTTC.

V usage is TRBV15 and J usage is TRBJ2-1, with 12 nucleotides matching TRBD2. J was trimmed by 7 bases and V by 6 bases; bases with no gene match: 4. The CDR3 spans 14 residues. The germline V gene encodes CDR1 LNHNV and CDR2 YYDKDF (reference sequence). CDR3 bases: TGTGCCACCAGGACTAGCGGGAGTCGAAATGAGCAGTTCTTC. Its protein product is CATRTSGSRNEQFF.

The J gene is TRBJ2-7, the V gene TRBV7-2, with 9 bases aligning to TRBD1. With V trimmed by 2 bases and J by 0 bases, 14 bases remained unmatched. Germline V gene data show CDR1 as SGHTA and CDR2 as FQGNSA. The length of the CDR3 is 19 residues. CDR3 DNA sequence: TGTGCCAGCAGCTTACCCCGACAGGGGGGCCTACCCCACTCCTACGAGCAGTACTTC. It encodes CASSLPRQGGLPHSYEQYF.